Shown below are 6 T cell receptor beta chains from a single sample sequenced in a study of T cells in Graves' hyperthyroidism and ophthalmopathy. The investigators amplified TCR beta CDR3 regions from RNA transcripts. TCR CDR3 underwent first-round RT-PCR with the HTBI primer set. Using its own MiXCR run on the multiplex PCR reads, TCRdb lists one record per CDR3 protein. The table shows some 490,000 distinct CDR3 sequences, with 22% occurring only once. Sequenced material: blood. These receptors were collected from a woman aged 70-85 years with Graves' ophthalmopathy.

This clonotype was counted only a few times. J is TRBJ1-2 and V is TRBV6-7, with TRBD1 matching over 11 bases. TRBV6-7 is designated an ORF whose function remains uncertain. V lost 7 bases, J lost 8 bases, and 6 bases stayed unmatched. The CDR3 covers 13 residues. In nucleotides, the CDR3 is TGTGCCAGCACTTCTAGGACAGGGGGCGGCTACACCTTC. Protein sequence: CASTSRTGGGYTF.

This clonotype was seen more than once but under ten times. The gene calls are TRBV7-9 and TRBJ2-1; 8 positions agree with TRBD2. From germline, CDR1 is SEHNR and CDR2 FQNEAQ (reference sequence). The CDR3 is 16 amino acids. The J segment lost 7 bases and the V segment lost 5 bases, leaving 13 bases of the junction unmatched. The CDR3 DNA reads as TGTGCCAGCAGCCCCGCGCTAGCGGGTGTCTGGAATGAGCAGTTCTTC. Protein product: CASSPALAGVWNEQFF.

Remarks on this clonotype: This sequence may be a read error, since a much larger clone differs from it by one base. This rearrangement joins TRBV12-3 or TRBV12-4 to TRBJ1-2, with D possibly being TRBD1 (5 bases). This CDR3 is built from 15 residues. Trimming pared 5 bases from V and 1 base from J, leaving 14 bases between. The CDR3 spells CASSDQDKINYGYTF. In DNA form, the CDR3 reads TGTGCCAGCAGTGATCAGGACAAGATTAACTATGGCTACACCTTC.

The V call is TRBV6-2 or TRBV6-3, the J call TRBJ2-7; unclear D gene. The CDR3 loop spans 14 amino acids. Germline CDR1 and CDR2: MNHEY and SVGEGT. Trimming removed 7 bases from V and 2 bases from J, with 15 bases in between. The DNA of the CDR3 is TGTGCCAGCATGAGGTCACTGGGAACCTACGAGCAGTACTTC. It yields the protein CASMRSLGTYEQYF.

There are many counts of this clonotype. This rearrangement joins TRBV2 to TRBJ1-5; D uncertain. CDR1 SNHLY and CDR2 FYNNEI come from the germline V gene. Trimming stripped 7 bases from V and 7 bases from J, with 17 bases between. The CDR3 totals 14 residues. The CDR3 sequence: CASTPGSGSQPQHF. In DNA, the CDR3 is TGTGCCAGCACCCCCGGCTCGGGGAGCCAGCCCCAGCATTTT.

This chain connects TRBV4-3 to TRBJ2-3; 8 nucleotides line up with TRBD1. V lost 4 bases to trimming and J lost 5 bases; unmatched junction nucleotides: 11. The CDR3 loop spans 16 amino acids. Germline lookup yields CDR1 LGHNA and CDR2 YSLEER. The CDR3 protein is CASSREDRDLEDTQYF. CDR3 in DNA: TGCGCCAGCAGCCGAGAGGACAGGGATCTGGAAGATACGCAGTATTTT.